The clone carrying this T cell receptor (beta chain) was counted between two and nine times. For repertoire sequencing, the TCR beta CDR3 regions were amplified from RNA transcripts. Amplification began with first-round RT-PCR using HTBI primers, then second-round multiplex PCR was performed. TCRdb ran MiXCR on the multiplex PCR reads and lists one entry per CDR3 protein. Of some 400,000 distinct CDR3 sequences listed, around 19% are singletons. This sample was taken from a study of Graves' ophthalmopathy and Graves' hyperthyroidism. V was clipped by 7 bases and J by 8 bases; unmatched bases: 10. Germline V gives CDR1 MNHNS, CDR2 SASEGT. There are 13 residues in the CDR3.

This sequence originates from a woman aged 18 to 35 with Graves' ophthalmopathy. Sequencing was performed on peripheral blood. The chain couples TRBV6-1 to TRBJ1-2, with 7 nucleotides matching TRBD1. The DNA of the CDR3 is TGTGCCAGCATCGATACAGGGGACGGAGGCTACACCTTC. This encodes CASIDTGDGGYTF.